This T cell receptor (beta chain) was identified during a study of blood T cell repertoires in COVID-19. Turning to the study itself: Acute and convalescent COVID-19 specimens originated in the United States, Italy and Spain. Sources were T cells, B-cell-depleted T cells, or PBMCs; the material itself was cDNA or gDNA.

The CDR3 has 14 residues. CDR1 and CDR2 (germline): SGHTA, FQGTGA. V was trimmed by 2 bases and J by 1 base, leaving 8 bases between them. A word on this clone: The same CDR3 arises from other DNA sequences in this sample as well.

Original methodology: Reference gene primer amplification gave estimated nucleated cell counts. Using immunoSEQ multiplex PCR, the repertoire was profiled, and TCRdb retains in-frame clones only, with some absent. V, J and clone size are those of that table, while D and trimming were read from the DNA. Of under 25,000 clones listed, 88% are singletons. This chain links TRBV7-3 with TRBJ1-1; a weak D match, TRBD1 (6 bases). Material for sequencing was peripheral blood. This clonotype was sampled from a human donor in a cohort sampled during active COVID-19. Here the CDR3 reads CASSLGGRNTEAFF. In DNA form, the CDR3 reads TGTGCCAGCAGCTTAGGGGGCAGGAACACTGAAGCTTTCTTT.